This is a list of T cell receptor beta chains from one sample in a study of blood T cell repertoires in COVID-19. Profiled with immunoSEQ multiplex PCR; TCRdb holds only in-frame clones, not every one. The sample yields 300,000 to 350,000 clones, 91% seen once. Sequencing was carried out using peripheral blood. Receptor source: a woman younger than 35 who had recovered from COVID-19. Each CDR3 is given with its conserved first and last residue. A D gene is named only where the DNA matches it firmly. Only part of the rows carry a size: once, few, many, or a class if the clone is expanded.

cdr3_nt cdr3_aa d_call v_call clone_size j_call
TGTGCCAGCAGCTTGCGGCCCTTCGGGACAGGGGGCCTCGGGGAGCTGTTTTTT CASSLRPFGTGGLGELFF TRBD1 TRBV5-6 - TRBJ2-2
TGTGCCAGCAGCCCACGCGTTGCAACTAATGAAAAACTGTTTTTT CASSPRVATNEKLFF - TRBV7-2 - TRBJ1-4
TGTGCCAGTAGTGTAGCAGGGGGAAACACCATATATTTT CASSVAGGNTIYF - TRBV19 - TRBJ1-3
TGTGCCAGTAGCGTCGGGAGGGAGGCTAATGAGCAGTTCTTC CASSVGREANEQFF TRBD2 TRBV19 once TRBJ2-1
TGTGCCAGCAGCCCCGTCCACATTAACAATGAGCAGTTCTTC CASSPVHINNEQFF - TRBV6-5 - TRBJ2-1
TGTGCCAGCAGCTCAGGAATTATCGGACAGGGATCGGAAACACCCCTCCACTTT CASSSGIIGQGSETPLHF TRBD1 TRBV5-5 once TRBJ1-6
TGTGCCTGGAGTGACCCATGGACAGGGTGGGACTATGGCTACACCTTC CAWSDPWTGWDYGYTF TRBD1 TRBV30 once TRBJ1-2
TGTGCCAGCAGCACCGGGACAGGGGGCGCAGGGGACACTGAAGCTTTCTTT CASSTGTGGAGDTEAFF TRBD1 TRBV11-2 - TRBJ1-1
TGTGCCTGGAGCGCGGACAGGGCACAGCCCCAGCATTTT CAWSADRAQPQHF TRBD1 TRBV30 - TRBJ1-5
TGCGCCAGCAGCCAAGACTTTTTTACCGGGGGCTACACCTTC CASSQDFFTGGYTF - TRBV4-3 few TRBJ1-2
TGTGCCAGCAGTGATTCTGAGGGAGCTTTCTTT CASSDSEGAFF - TRBV2 - TRBJ1-1
TGTGCCTGGAGCCGGGAAAACATTCAGTACTTC CAWSRENIQYF - TRBV30 - TRBJ2-4
TGTGCCAGCAGCCCAGCCAGGGGGGTTACTGAAGCTTTCTTT CASSPARGVTEAFF TRBD1 TRBV11-2 - TRBJ1-1
TGTGCCAGCAGCGATACCGGGACAGAGGGAACCTATGGCTACACCTTC CASSDTGTEGTYGYTF TRBD1 TRBV5-4 - TRBJ1-2
TGTGCCGGAAGCGACAGGTATGACACTGAAGCTTTCTTT CAGSDRYDTEAFF - TRBV7-9 once TRBJ1-1
TGTGCTAGTGGCCAGAGGGGGAAGGAGCAGTTCTTC CASGQRGKEQFF - TRBV12-5 once TRBJ2-1
TGCGCCAGCAGCCAAGACCTCCGCGGGTCCTACAATGAGCAGTTCTTC CASSQDLRGSYNEQFF - TRBV4-3 - TRBJ2-1
TGTGCCAGTAGTATGAGGCGGGCCTACACCGGGGAGCTGTTTTTT CASSMRRAYTGELFF - TRBV19 - TRBJ2-2
TGCGCCAGCAGCCGGGGGGGACTAGCGGGAATCTACAATGAGCAGTTCTTC CASSRGGLAGIYNEQFF TRBD2 TRBV4-1 - TRBJ2-1
TGTGCCAGCTCACCACCGACTAGCGGGATACGAGATACGCAGTATTTT CASSPPTSGIRDTQYF TRBD2 TRBV18 - TRBJ2-3
TGCAGCGTTGGCCTCCCTCCAGATGAGCAGTTCTTC CSVGLPPDEQFF - TRBV29-1 - TRBJ2-1
TGTGCCAGTGGGACAGCGCCTAACTATGGCTACACCTTC CASGTAPNYGYTF TRBD1 TRBV12-3/TRBV12-4 - TRBJ1-2
TGTGCCAGCAGCTTAGAAACTAGCGGAGATACGCAGTATTTT CASSLETSGDTQYF TRBD2 TRBV7-2 - TRBJ2-3
TGTGCCAGCAGCCCAGACCAACAGAGCTCTGGAAACACCATATATTTT CASSPDQQSSGNTIYF - TRBV9 - TRBJ1-3
TGTGCCACCAGCAGAGGGACAGGTAAGAACACTGAAGCTTTCTTT CATSRGTGKNTEAFF TRBD1 TRBV15 - TRBJ1-1
TGTGCCAGCAGTCGGGGGTGGGCCGAAGCTTTCTTT CASSRGWAEAFF - TRBV6-2/TRBV6-3 - TRBJ1-1
TGTGCCAGCAGCCACCCCTCGAGGGAGCAGTTCTTC CASSHPSREQFF - TRBV3-1/TRBV3-2 - TRBJ2-1
TGTGCCAGCAGCTTTGCCGGGACATGGCAAGAGACCCAGTACTTC CASSFAGTWQETQYF - TRBV5-6 once TRBJ2-5
TGTGCCAGCAGCTTAGATCTACGGGGAAGTGGGGAGCTGTTTTTT CASSLDLRGSGELFF - TRBV11-3 - TRBJ2-2
TGTGCCAGCAGTTTTTCACAGGGGTCCGGGCAGCCCCAGCATTTT CASSFSQGSGQPQHF TRBD1 TRBV6-5 - TRBJ1-5
TGTGCCTGGAGCCAGAAACAGGGGGCCATTCAGTACTTC CAWSQKQGAIQYF TRBD1 TRBV30 - TRBJ2-4
TGTGCCAGTAGTACCACCTCCGGGACAGCAACGGCAGAGACCCAGTACTTC CASSTTSGTATAETQYF TRBD1 TRBV19 - TRBJ2-5
TGTGCCAGCAGTGAAGCGGAGGGGTCCTGGGGTCAGCCCCAGCATTTT CASSEAEGSWGQPQHF - TRBV6-1 - TRBJ1-5
TGCGCCAGCAGCCAAGTAATCCGGGCTAGCGGAGCGCTAAACCAGCAGTATTTT CASSQVIRASGALNQQYF TRBD2 TRBV4-3 - TRBJ2-3
TGTGCCAGCAGCTCACCTGACCCGGGACTGGACTACAATGAGCAGTTCTTC CASSSPDPGLDYNEQFF - TRBV7-9 - TRBJ2-1
TGTGCCATCAGCCCCCGACAGGGGGGTCGGGATTCACCCCTCCACTTT CAISPRQGGRDSPLHF TRBD1 TRBV10-3 - TRBJ1-6
TGTGCCAGCAGCCACCGACAAGCAACTAATGAAAAACTGTTTTTT CASSHRQATNEKLFF - TRBV3-1/TRBV3-2 - TRBJ1-4
TGTGCCACCAGCAGCTCGACAGGGTCAACTCTTGGGCTGTTTTTT CATSSSTGSTLGLFF TRBD1 TRBV15 - TRBJ1-4
TGTGCCAGCAGTTTAAGGTCGCAGGGCTTTTACCAGGGGATTTCGAGCACTGAAGCTTTCTTT CASSLRSQGFYQGISSTEAFF - TRBV27 once TRBJ1-1
TGTGCCACCAGCAGGGAAGGACGGGGAAACATTCAGTACTTC CATSREGRGNIQYF - TRBV15 - TRBJ2-4
TGTGCCAGCAGCTTTCAGCGGAATGAAAAACTGTTTTTT CASSFQRNEKLFF - TRBV7-2 - TRBJ1-4
TGCGCCAGCAGCTTGGGGGAAGTGGCCGCGGGGGTCTGCACCTTC CASSLGEVAAGVCTF - TRBV5-1 - TRBJ1-2
TGTGCCAGTAGTCGGGGACAGGGGGACTATGGCTACACCTTC CASSRGQGDYGYTF TRBD1 TRBV19 - TRBJ1-2
TGCAGCGTTGGGGGCAGGGCGATCCCAAACGCTTTCTTT CSVGGRAIPNAFF - TRBV29-1 - TRBJ1-1
TGTGCCAGCAGCTTAGTGGGGGGGCTGGTCACAGATACGCAGTATTTT CASSLVGGLVTDTQYF - TRBV11-2 - TRBJ2-3
TGTGCCAGCAGCTTCTTCCAGGGGGAGACCCAGTACTTC CASSFFQGETQYF - TRBV11-2 - TRBJ2-5
TGTGCCAGCAGCTTAGTCATGGGGCACACTGAAGCTTTCTTT CASSLVMGHTEAFF - TRBV11-3 once TRBJ1-1
TGCGCCAGCAGTGAGTCGAGGACAGGGCCAGATACGCAGTATTTT CASSESRTGPDTQYF TRBD1 TRBV10-1 - TRBJ2-3
TGCGCCAGCAGCCAAGAGTTAGCAGACACCGGGGAGCTGTTTTTT CASSQELADTGELFF - TRBV4-3 - TRBJ2-2
TGTGCCAGCAGTGCTCTAGCGGTTGTACAAGAGACCCAGTACTTC CASSALAVVQETQYF TRBD2 TRBV6-2/TRBV6-3 - TRBJ2-5
TGTGCCAGCAGCTTCAGGAGGAGCTCCTACAATGAGCAGTTCTTC CASSFRRSSYNEQFF - TRBV7-9 - TRBJ2-1
TGTGCCAGCAGCGTAGCTTCGGGGACTGGAAACACCATATATTTT CASSVASGTGNTIYF - TRBV9 - TRBJ1-3
TGTGCCAGTAGTTTGGAACAGGGGCGAGTTAACTATGGCTACACCTTC CASSLEQGRVNYGYTF TRBD1 TRBV19 - TRBJ1-2
TGTGCCAGTAATTGGGACATCAGGAACACTGAAGCTTTCTTT CASNWDIRNTEAFF - TRBV19 - TRBJ1-1
TGTGCCAGCAGTCGGACAGCGATAAGTGAAAAACTGTTTTTT CASSRTAISEKLFF - TRBV6-5 - TRBJ1-4
TGTGCCACCGAACCGGACAGGGATAACACTGAAGCTTTCTTT CATEPDRDNTEAFF TRBD1 TRBV7-9 - TRBJ1-1
TGTGCCAGCAGCGCGGGACTAGCACTCAATGAGCAGTTCTTC CASSAGLALNEQFF TRBD2 TRBV9 - TRBJ2-1
TGTGCCAGCAGCTTTACGGGGACTAGCGGGGGGGTTAGCTCCTACAATGAGCAGTTCTTC CASSFTGTSGGVSSYNEQFF TRBD2 TRBV6-6 - TRBJ2-1
TGTGCCAGCAGCCAAGATGGGAGGGAGGGCACAGATACGCAGTATTTT CASSQDGREGTDTQYF TRBD2 TRBV3-1/TRBV3-2 - TRBJ2-3
TGTGCCAGTAGTACGTGGGAGGCCTATAATTCACCCCTCCACTTT CASSTWEAYNSPLHF - TRBV19 - TRBJ1-6